These T cell receptor beta chains were read from a single sample in a study of blood T cell repertoires in COVID-19. Clones were sequenced by immunoSEQ multiplex PCR, and TCRdb holds only the in-frame ones, with some missing. The data contain 210,000 or so clones, roughly 81% of them singletons. The material sequenced was peripheral blood. All receptors come from a woman in her sixties or seventies with active or convalescent COVID-19. The CDR3 runs from the conserved cysteine through the conserved F or W. A D gene is named only where the DNA matches it firmly.

V	J	D	CDR3
TRBV6-2/TRBV6-3	TRBJ2-5	NA	CASSYSGGIQETQYF
TRBV29-1	TRBJ1-5	NA	CSVGLRDQPQHF
TRBV5-1	TRBJ2-5	NA	CASRDQETQYF
TRBV9	TRBJ2-1	NA	CASSVEGGGSSYNEQFF
TRBV5-6	TRBJ2-7	TRBD1	CASSLLGTGVDEQYF
TRBV7-8	TRBJ1-5	NA	CASSLALQPQHF
TRBV11-2	TRBJ1-3	NA	CASSLGGRFYSGNTIYF
TRBV3-1/TRBV3-2	TRBJ1-2	TRBD1	CASSQGWDRNYGYTF
TRBV27	TRBJ2-7	NA	CASSTDRDKSSYEQYF
TRBV5-1	TRBJ2-7	TRBD1	CASGRRGQGSEQYF
TRBV5-1	TRBJ1-4	NA	CASSFRGIDEKLFF
TRBV18	TRBJ2-5	NA	CASSPPSEETQYF
TRBV2	TRBJ1-1	NA	CASSDIQGVGRAFF
TRBV7-9	TRBJ1-4	TRBD1	CASSLIQGVSTNEKLFF
TRBV7-9	TRBJ1-2	NA	CASSFFFGQLYGYTF
TRBV19	TRBJ2-1	NA	CASSITISGEQFF
TRBV11-2	TRBJ2-5	TRBD2	CASSLGPGGQRTQYF
TRBV4-2	TRBJ2-2	TRBD2	CASSQDGTSGMGGELFF
TRBV5-1	TRBJ2-5	TRBD2	CASSRAGGEETQYF
TRBV28	TRBJ1-1	TRBD1	CASRTGTGGTEAFF
TRBV4-1	TRBJ1-2	NA	CASRGGGFYGYTF
TRBV7-6	TRBJ2-1	NA	CASSSGGYEQFF
TRBV7-6	TRBJ2-3	NA	CASSLRASRGDTQYF
TRBV28	TRBJ2-7	TRBD2	CASSQTSRRDHEQYF
TRBV2	TRBJ2-7	NA	CASTQTGNEQYF
TRBV7-2	TRBJ2-2	TRBD2	CASSLGLAGVGGELFF
TRBV14	TRBJ2-1	TRBD2	CASSQDLIPGLAEQFF
TRBV28	TRBJ2-1	TRBD2	CASSARLAGNSDEQFF
TRBV5-6	TRBJ1-6	NA	CASSVWSYNSPLHF
TRBV7-9	TRBJ2-7	NA	CASSSGTLPPQYF
TRBV13	TRBJ2-3	NA	CASSWQFSTDTQYF
TRBV6-5	TRBJ2-7	NA	CASSMGHHYEQYF
TRBV9	TRBJ2-7	TRBD1	CASSVDDRENEQYF
TRBV4-1	TRBJ2-2	TRBD1	CASSQQGATAGELFF
TRBV4-1	TRBJ1-1	NA	CASSRGQNTEAFF
TRBV28	TRBJ2-3	TRBD2	CASSSPGLGTDTQYF
TRBV3-1/TRBV3-2	TRBJ2-1	TRBD1	CASSQDGGTGLNEQFF
TRBV11-3	TRBJ2-7	TRBD2	CASSLGPPGTSRQYF
TRBV6-5	TRBJ2-1	TRBD1	CASRASGGSYNEQFF
TRBV11-2	TRBJ1-6	NA	CASSMDTYSYNSPLHF
TRBV9	TRBJ1-6	NA	CASSVDGQGREPLHF
TRBV2	TRBJ2-7	NA	CASVRWAYEQYF
TRBV6-5	TRBJ2-1	NA	CASSYSSSSAYNEQFF
TRBV3-1/TRBV3-2	TRBJ2-3	TRBD2	CASSQSLAGGTDTQYF
TRBV12-3/TRBV12-4	TRBJ2-1	NA	CASSLARSGEQFF
TRBV28	TRBJ1-3	TRBD1	CASSAPRQGNSGNTIYF
TRBV2	TRBJ1-5	NA	CASSEQGFNQPQHF
TRBV19	TRBJ2-5	TRBD1	CASRDRVETQYF
TRBV12-5	TRBJ2-7	NA	CASGLRRGAQSSYEQYF
TRBV28	TRBJ1-5	TRBD1	CASSLRVGTGVGQPQHF
TRBV27	TRBJ1-1	NA	CASSFTGNTEAFF
TRBV12-5	TRBJ1-4	TRBD1	CASGPSGTGGEKLFF
TRBV5-4	TRBJ1-6	TRBD1	CASSSVRGLNSPLHF
TRBV19	TRBJ1-4	TRBD1	CASRERGRGEKLFF
TRBV9	TRBJ2-3	TRBD2	CASSVAGRGADTQYF